The 9 T cell receptor beta chains below all came from one sample that was sequenced in a study of graft-versus-host responses after intestinal transplantation. Measured with immunoSEQ multiplex PCR; TCRdb has only the in-frame clones, and not every one. The sample consists of around 67,000 clones, 85% to 90% of them appearing once. No antigen is known for these receptors. The sample consisted of unstimulated CD8+ T cells sorted from spleen or lymph node cells, taken before transplant. Receptors originate from a human donor who was the organ donor for an intestinal transplant.

The V call is TRBV14, the J call TRBJ2-1, with a possible D match to TRBD2 (5 bases). This CDR3 is built from 15 residues. Trimming pared 3 bases from V and 4 bases from J, leaving 13 bases between. CDR1 and CDR2 from the germline V gene are SGHDN and FVKESK. The CDR3 bases are TGTGCCAGCAGCCACCGGACTCATTATTACAATGAGCAGTTCTTC. Translated, it gives CASSHRTHYYNEQFF.

The gene calls are TRBV6-1 and TRBJ2-1; tentative D call: TRBD1 (5 bases). Germline V gene sequence: CDR1 MNHNS, CDR2 SASEGT. The CDR3 is made up of 12 amino acids. V dropped 7 bases and J dropped 5 bases, with 9 bases sitting between them. In nucleotides, the CDR3 is TGTGCCAGCACTTCGGACAACAATGAGCAGTTCTTC. This gives the protein CASTSDNNEQFF.

The V and J genes are TRBV5-8 and TRBJ2-3; D might be TRBD2 (6 bases). CDR3 length equals 14 residues. Trimming took 4 bases from V and 0 from J, leaving 9 bases between them. Per the germline V gene, CDR1 is SGHTS and CDR2 is YDEGEE. This CDR3 is CASSPGTSTDTQYF. In DNA, the CDR3 is TGTGCCAGCAGCCCGGGGACTAGCACAGATACGCAGTATTTT.

This chain links TRBV19 with TRBJ2-7; the D is unclear. Trimming pared 0 bases from V and 1 base from J, leaving 7 bases between. Germline V CDR1 and CDR2: LNHDA, SQIVND (reference sequence). CDR3 length: 14 residues. CDR3 amino acids: CASSIDLESYEQYV. The CDR3 bases are TGTGCCAGTAGTATAGATTTGGAGTCCTACGAGCAGTACGTC.

Only one count was recorded for this clone. This chain connects TRBV7-3 to TRBJ1-2; D not certain. V dropped 5 bases and J dropped 5 bases, with 12 bases sitting between them. The V gene's germline CDR1 is SGHTA and CDR2 FQGTGA. CDR3 size: 13 residues. CDR3 amino acids: CASSADSLYGYTF. The CDR3 region has the DNA TGTGCCAGCAGCGCCGACTCGCTTTATGGCTACACCTTC.

The CDR3 protein is CASRQGAGYEQFF. The CDR3 DNA is TGTGCCAGCAGACAGGGGGCCGGGTATGAGCAGTTCTTC. The gene calls are TRBV2 and TRBJ2-1; TRBD1 agrees at 9 bases. Losses at the gene ends were 6 bases for V and 8 bases for J; bases not matched to a gene: 5. The germline gives CDR1 SNHLY, CDR2 FYNNEI. CDR3 length equals 13 residues. The full variable domain, rest sourced from reference TRBV2 and TRBJ2-1, is EPEVTQTPSHQVTQMGQEVILRCVPISNHLYFYWYRQILGQKVEFLVSFYNNEISEKSEIFDDQFSVERPDGSNFTLKIRSTKLEDSAMYFCASRQGAGYEQFFGPGTRLTVL.

The CDR3 sequence is CASSIYTSGGLYNEQFF. The DNA for the CDR3 is TGTGCCAGTAGTATATATACTAGCGGGGGGCTGTACAATGAGCAGTTCTTC. The genes are TRBV19 and TRBJ2-1, with 12 bases identical to TRBD2. Germline V CDR1 and CDR2: LNHDA, SQIVND (reference sequence). V was pared by 2 bases and J by 4 bases, with 6 bases of the junction left unmatched. The CDR3 runs to 17 residues.

This clone was recorded only once. J is TRBJ1-1 and V is TRBV2; 7 bases fit TRBD1. After removal of 2 bases from V and 1 base from J, the junction contained 4 bases not matched to a gene. Germline values: CDR1 SNHLY, CDR2 FYNNEI. This CDR3 has 15 residues. The CDR3: CASSEPGQTNTEAFF. The DNA for the CDR3 is TGTGCCAGCAGTGAACCGGGACAGACGAACACTGAAGCTTTCTTT. The whole variable domain, remainder taken from reference TRBV2 and TRBJ1-1, is EPEVTQTPSHQVTQMGQEVILRCVPISNHLYFYWYRQILGQKVEFLVSFYNNEISEKSEIFDDQFSVERPDGSNFTLKIRSTKLEDSAMYFCASSEPGQTNTEAFFGQGTRLTVV.

The chain is built from TRBV13 and TRBJ1-4, with 8 bases that match TRBD1. The V gene's germline CDR1 is PRHDT and CDR2 FYEKMQ (reference sequence). CDR3 size: 16 residues. The V and J ends lost 2 bases and 5 bases, in that order; junction bases with no gene match: 7. CDR3 nucleotide sequence: TGTGCCAGCAGCTTACTACGGACAGGGCCAAATGAAAAACTGTTTTTT. It codes for CASSLLRTGPNEKLFF.